The clone carrying this T cell receptor beta chain was seen ten or more times. Antigen specificity is unknown. This sample stems from a study of T cells in Graves' hyperthyroidism and ophthalmopathy. Notes on the study in general: Most thyroid clonotypes with frequency above 0.001 were detected in blood. Separating ophthalmopathy from stable hyperthyroidism was achieved by a 13 V-J model.

Stable hyperthyroidism: no ophthalmopathy progression over 18 months of follow-up. Patients aged 18 to 65 had newly diagnosed hyperthyroidism lasting under 2 months. TCR beta CDR3 sequences were amplified from RNA transcripts. The HTBI primer set served for first-round RT-PCR of the TCR CDR3. Using its own MiXCR run on the multiplex PCR reads, TCRdb lists one record per CDR3 protein. Of about 560,000 distinct CDR3 sequences in the sample, less than 20% were seen once. The CDR3 spans 11 residues. The V end was cut by 4 bases, the J end by 7 bases, with 5 bases between. Germline loops: CDR1 SNHLY, CDR2 FYNNEI.

This sequence joins TRBV2 and TRBJ2-1; the D is unclear. The sequence derives from a woman in her 30s with Graves' hyperthyroidism. Sample: blood. CDR3 DNA sequence: TGTGCCAGCAGTGTATTGAATGAGCAGTTCTTC. Its protein is CASSVLNEQFF.